A selection of T cell receptor beta chains follows, all from one sample in a study of blood T cell repertoires in COVID-19. The data were produced by immunoSEQ multiplex PCR, yet TCRdb's version contains in-frame clones alone and is incomplete. The table has 180,000 or so clones, roughly four fifths seen once. Input material: peripheral blood. These receptors all stem from a human donor with acute or convalescent COVID-19. The donor label of this sample is uncertain. Each CDR3 is given with its conserved first and last residue. The D gene is left open where the match is weak. Clone size is stated in some rows and not others, as once, few, many or a class when expanded.

J | V | D | size | DNA | CDR3
TRBJ1-1 | TRBV28 | TRBD1 | . | TGTGCCAGCAGTCCAATGACAGGGAGCACTGAAGCTTTCTTT | CASSPMTGSTEAFF
TRBJ2-7 | TRBV5-8 | TRBD2 | . | TGTGCCAGCAGCTTTGAACTAGCGGGAGAGTACGAGCAGTACTTC | CASSFELAGEYEQYF
TRBJ1-1 | TRBV6-5 | . | . | TGTGCCAGCAGGCCTGAGGGTGGGGAAGGTGAAGCTTTCTTT | CASRPEGGEGEAFF
TRBJ2-1 | TRBV7-2 | TRBD2 | few | TGTGCCAGCAGCCGGACTAGCGGTGAGCAGTTCTTC | CASSRTSGEQFF
TRBJ2-7 | TRBV19 | TRBD2 | . | TGTGCCAGTAGTGAAGGTGGCGGGGGCTCCTACGAGCAGTACTTC | CASSEGGGGSYEQYF
TRBJ2-1 | TRBV19 | TRBD2 | . | TGTGCCAGTAGTGCCAGACTAGCGGGAAACTACAATGAGCAGTTCTTC | CASSARLAGNYNEQFF
TRBJ1-1 | TRBV5-8 | TRBD1 | . | TGTGCCAGCAGCTTGGCCGAAGCAGGGGGAAAAGCTTTCTTT | CASSLAEAGGKAFF
TRBJ2-7 | TRBV18 | . | . | TGTGCCAGCTCACCGACAATGACAGACGAGCAGTACTTC | CASSPTMTDEQYF
TRBJ2-1 | TRBV4-2 | . | . | TGTGCCAGCAGCCAAGATCAAAGCGGAGGTTACAATGAGCAGTTCTTC | CASSQDQSGGYNEQFF
TRBJ2-1 | TRBV3-1/TRBV3-2 | . | . | TGTGCCAGCAGCTCCCGCGGGGGCTATGATGAGCAGTTCTTC | CASSSRGGYDEQFF
TRBJ2-7 | TRBV5-6 | . | . | TGTGCCAGCAGCTTGACATTCTCTCCGTACGAGCAGTACTTC | CASSLTFSPYEQYF
TRBJ2-6 | TRBV2 | TRBD1 | . | TGTGCCAGCAGTGGGACAGGGCGCTCTGGGGCCAACGTCCTGACTTTC | CASSGTGRSGANVLTF
TRBJ1-1 | TRBV5-4 | TRBD1 | . | TGTGCCAGCAGCTTGGTAGGGACAGACACTGAAGCTTTCTTT | CASSLVGTDTEAFF
TRBJ2-5 | TRBV7-2 | TRBD1 | . | TGTGCCAGCAGCTCAACAGGGGGCCTTAAAGAGACCCAGTACTTC | CASSSTGGLKETQYF
TRBJ1-2 | TRBV10-3 | . | . | TGTGCCATCAGGGGGGGATCCTATGGCTACACCTTC | CAIRGGSYGYTF
TRBJ1-4 | TRBV4-1 | . | . | TGCGCCAGCAGCCAAGTGGGGGCGAATTCGGAAAAACTGTTTTTT | CASSQVGANSEKLFF
TRBJ1-5 | TRBV19 | . | few | TGTGCCAGTAGTATTAGCAGGGTTCATCAGCCCCAGCATTTT | CASSISRVHQPQHF
TRBJ1-1 | TRBV9 | . | . | TGTGCCAGCAGCGTAGATGAGAGGATGAACACTGAAGCTTTCTTT | CASSVDERMNTEAFF
TRBJ2-7 | TRBV10-3 | . | . | TGTGCCATCAGTGATCCCACGGGGGACAGTCCCTACGAGCAGTACTTC | CAISDPTGDSPYEQYF
TRBJ2-1 | TRBV24-1 | . | . | TGTGCCACCAGTGATACCGTCCGGGAGCAGTTCTTC | CATSDTVREQFF
TRBJ1-1 | TRBV7-6 | . | . | TGTGCCAGCAGCTTAGTATATCCAGGGGCGAACACTGAAGCTTTCTTT | CASSLVYPGANTEAFF
TRBJ1-2 | TRBV7-2 | . | . | TGTGCCAGCAGCACACGACAGCCCCATGGCTACACCTTC | CASSTRQPHGYTF
TRBJ2-1 | TRBV5-4 | . | . | TGTGCCAGCAGCTTGGATGAGGGTGAGCAGTTCTTC | CASSLDEGEQFF
TRBJ1-4 | TRBV18 | . | . | TGTGCCAGCTCACCAGGAAAAGGGGGAGCAACTAATGAAAAACTGTTTTTT | CASSPGKGGATNEKLFF
TRBJ1-5 | TRBV7-9 | . | once | TGTGCCAGCAGCCCCGGGGAGGGGCGACAGCCCCAGCATTTT | CASSPGEGRQPQHF
TRBJ2-5 | TRBV7-9 | . | once | TGTGCCAGCAGCCATTGGACAGTACAAGAGACCCAGTACTTC | CASSHWTVQETQYF
TRBJ1-5 | TRBV6-5 | TRBD1 | . | TGTGCCAGCAGAGGCGGGGACAGAACCCATCAGCCCCAGCATTTT | CASRGGDRTHQPQHF
TRBJ2-2 | TRBV7-3 | . | . | TGTGCCAGCAGCTTAAATGGGGGAGGAACCGGGGAGCTGTTTTTT | CASSLNGGGTGELFF
TRBJ2-3 | TRBV6-4 | TRBD2 | . | TGTGCCAGCAGTGAAAACGGACTAGCGGGAGATACGCAGTATTTT | CASSENGLAGDTQYF
TRBJ1-2 | TRBV5-6 | . | . | TGTGCCAGCAGCTTTTCTCCCCGGCCCGCAGGCTCACTTTACACCTTC | CASSFSPRPAGSLYTF
TRBJ2-2 | TRBV30 | TRBD2 | . | TGTGCCTGGAGTGTATGGGGAGGGACCGGGGAGCTGTTTTTT | CAWSVWGGTGELFF
TRBJ1-4 | TRBV19 | . | . | TGTGCCAGTAGTATTACCGGGAATGAAAAACTGTTTTTT | CASSITGNEKLFF
TRBJ2-3 | TRBV2 | TRBD2 | . | TGTGCCAGCAAGGGACCCCCCCTAGCGGGCACAGATACGCAGTATTTT | CASKGPPLAGTDTQYF
TRBJ2-7 | TRBV25-1 | . | . | TGTGCCAGCAGTGCCTCGACAGGTACCACCTACGAGCAGTACTTC | CASSASTGTTYEQYF
TRBJ2-3 | TRBV9 | TRBD2 | . | TGTGCCAGCAGCGTAGCTACGCTAGCGGGAGGGCCTAATACGCAGTATTTT | CASSVATLAGGPNTQYF
TRBJ2-7 | TRBV2 | TRBD2 | . | TGTGCCAGCAGTGAAAGTCTAGCGGGAGTCTACGAGCAGTACTTC | CASSESLAGVYEQYF
TRBJ2-5 | TRBV30 | . | . | TGTGCCTGGAGTGTACGGGGAACATCCTTTGAGACCCAGTACTTC | CAWSVRGTSFETQYF
TRBJ2-3 | TRBV6-5 | TRBD1 | . | TGTGCCAGCAGTTACTCTGGGACAGACACAGATACGCAGTATTTT | CASSYSGTDTDTQYF
TRBJ1-5 | TRBV19 | . | once | TGTGCCAGTACTCCTGGGGGCAGGGTAAATCAGCCCCAGCATTTT | CASTPGGRVNQPQHF
TRBJ1-3 | TRBV7-9 | TRBD1 | . | TGTGCCAGCAGCCCAGGGGGGGGAAACACCATATATTTT | CASSPGGGNTIYF
TRBJ2-5 | TRBV2 | . | . | TGTGCCAGCAGTGACGGCAGGGAAGAGACCCAGTACTTC | CASSDGREETQYF
TRBJ2-3 | TRBV7-9 | TRBD2 | . | TGTGCCAGCAGCGACCGCCCGGGGCGGGAGGGGCGCACAGATACGCAGTATTTT | CASSDRPGREGRTDTQYF
TRBJ2-1 | TRBV28 | TRBD2 | . | TGTGCCAGCAGTTTATCCGGGACTAGCGGGAGCTATGAGCAGTTCTTC | CASSLSGTSGSYEQFF
TRBJ2-7 | TRBV6-5 | . | . | TGTGCCAGCAGTTACTCAGCAGGCTCCTACGAGCAGTACTTC | CASSYSAGSYEQYF
TRBJ2-7 | TRBV6-5 | TRBD1 | . | TGTGCCAGCAGCCGGACAGGCCCCCAGTACTTC | CASSRTGPQYF
TRBJ2-7 | TRBV27 | TRBD2 | . | TGTGCCAGCAGTGCCCGGACTAGCGGGAGGCCCCTCTCCTCCTACGAGCAGTACTTC | CASSARTSGRPLSSYEQYF